This TCR beta chain derives from a study of vaccination and CD4 T cells after COVID-19. V dropped 4 bases and J dropped 5 bases, with 17 bases sitting between them. The CDR3 is 15 residues long. The germline V gene has CDR1 SNHLY and CDR2 FYNNEI. TCRdb passed the PCR reads through MiXCR, listing each CDR3 protein once. The table has tens of thousands of distinct CDR3 sequences, 51% seen once. Sequenced material: CD4+ T cells from blood, taken before SARS-CoV-2 vaccination. The rearrangement joins TRBV2 to TRBJ2-5; D call uncertain. The clonotype originates from a human donor who had recovered from COVID-19. The CDR3 DNA reads as TGTGCCAGCAGTGCCCCCCGGACGACCTCGGAGACCCAGTACTTC. Protein: CASSAPRTTSETQYF.